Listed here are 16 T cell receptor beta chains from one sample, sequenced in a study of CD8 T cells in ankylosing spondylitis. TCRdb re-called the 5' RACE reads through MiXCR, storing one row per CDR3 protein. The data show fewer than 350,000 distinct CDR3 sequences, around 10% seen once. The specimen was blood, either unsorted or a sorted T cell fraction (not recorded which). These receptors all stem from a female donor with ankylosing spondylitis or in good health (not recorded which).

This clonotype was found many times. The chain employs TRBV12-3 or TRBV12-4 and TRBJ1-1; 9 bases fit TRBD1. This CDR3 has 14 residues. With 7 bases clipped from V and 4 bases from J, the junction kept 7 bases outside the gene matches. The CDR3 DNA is TGTGCCAGCAACCCCGGGACAGGGTCCACTGAAGCTTTCTTT. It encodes CASNPGTGSTEAFF.

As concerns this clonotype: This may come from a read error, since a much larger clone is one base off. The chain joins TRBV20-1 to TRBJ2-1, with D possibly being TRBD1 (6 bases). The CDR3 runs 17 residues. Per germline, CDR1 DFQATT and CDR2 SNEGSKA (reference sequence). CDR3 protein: CSASGSGTPSFYNEQLF. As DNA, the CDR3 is TGCAGTGCCTCAGGGTCCGGGACACCCAGTTTCTACAATGAGCAGTTGTTC.

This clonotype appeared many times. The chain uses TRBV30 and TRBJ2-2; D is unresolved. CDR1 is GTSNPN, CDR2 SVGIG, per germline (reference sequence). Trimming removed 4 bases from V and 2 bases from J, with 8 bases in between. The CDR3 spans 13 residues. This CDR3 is CAWTATNTGELFF. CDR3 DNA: TGTGCCTGGACAGCGACTAACACCGGGGAGCTGTTTTTT.

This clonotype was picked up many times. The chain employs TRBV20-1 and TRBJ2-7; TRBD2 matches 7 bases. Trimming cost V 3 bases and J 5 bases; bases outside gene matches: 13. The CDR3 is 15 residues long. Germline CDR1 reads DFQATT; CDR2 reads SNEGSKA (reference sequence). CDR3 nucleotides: TGCAGTGCTAGTAATGGGGGAGGGCCAGGAAACGAGCAGTACTTC. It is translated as CSASNGGGPGNEQYF.

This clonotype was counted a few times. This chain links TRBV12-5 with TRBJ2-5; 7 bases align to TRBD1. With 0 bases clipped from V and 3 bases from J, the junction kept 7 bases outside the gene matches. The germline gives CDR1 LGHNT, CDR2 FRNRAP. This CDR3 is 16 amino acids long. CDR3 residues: CASGLVRGQPKETQYF. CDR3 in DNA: TGTGCTAGTGGTTTGGTAAGGGGACAGCCTAAAGAGACCCAGTACTTC.

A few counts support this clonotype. The CDR3 is CASKHLERLSGANVLTF. CDR3 bases: TGTGCCAGCAAACATCTAGAGCGTCTCTCTGGGGCCAACGTCCTGACTTTC. The gene calls are TRBV27 and TRBJ2-6; D unclear. The CDR3 has 17 residues. The ends were cut back, 7 bases at V and 0 bases at J, with 16 bases in the middle. Germline CDR1 reads MNHEY; CDR2 reads SMNVEV (reference sequence). Based on the CDR3 plus reference TRBV27 and TRBJ2-6, the full variable domain is EAQVTQNPRYLITVTGKKLTVTCSQNMNHEYMSWYRQDPGLGLRQIYYSMNVEVTDKGDVPEGYKVSRKEKRNFPLILESPSPNQTSLYFCASKHLERLSGANVLTFGAGSRLTVL.

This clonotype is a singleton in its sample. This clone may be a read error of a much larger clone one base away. The CDR3 here is CASSSNSYGQYF. The CDR3 DNA follows: TGCGCCAGCAGTAGTAATAGCTACGGGCAGTACTTC. This sequence joins TRBV10-2 and TRBJ2-7; no clear D. The CDR3 loop spans 12 amino acids. Germline V gene sequence: CDR1 WSHSY, CDR2 SAAADI.

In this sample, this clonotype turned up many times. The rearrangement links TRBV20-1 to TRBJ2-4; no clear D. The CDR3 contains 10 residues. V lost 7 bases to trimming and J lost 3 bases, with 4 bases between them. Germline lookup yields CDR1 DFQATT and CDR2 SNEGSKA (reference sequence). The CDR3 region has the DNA TGCAGTGGCGGCAAAAACATTCAGTACTTC. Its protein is CSGGKNIQYF.

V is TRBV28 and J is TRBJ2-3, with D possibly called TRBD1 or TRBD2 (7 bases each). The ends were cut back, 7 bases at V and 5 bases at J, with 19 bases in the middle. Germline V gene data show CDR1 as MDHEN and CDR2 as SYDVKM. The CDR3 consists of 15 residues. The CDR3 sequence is CASINLQGRVDTQYF. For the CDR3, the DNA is TGTGCCAGCATCAATTTACAGGGGAGGGTAGATACGCAGTATTTT. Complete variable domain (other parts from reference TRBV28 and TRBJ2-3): DVKVTQSSRYLVKRTGEKVFLECVQDMDHENMFWYRQDPGLGLRLIYFSYDVKMKEKGDIPEGYSVSREKKERFSLILESASTNQTSMYLCASINLQGRVDTQYFGPGTRLTVL.

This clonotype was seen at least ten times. CDR3 bases: TGTGCCAGCAGCCCAAAACATCAGGGTAAAGACACTGAAGCTTTCTTT. Protein: CASSPKHQGKDTEAFF. The genes are TRBV7-9 and TRBJ1-1; possibly TRBD1 for D (5 bases). Germline loops: CDR1 SEHNR, CDR2 FQNEAQ (reference sequence). The CDR3 runs 16 residues. The V end was cut by 5 bases, the J end by 3 bases, with 19 bases between.

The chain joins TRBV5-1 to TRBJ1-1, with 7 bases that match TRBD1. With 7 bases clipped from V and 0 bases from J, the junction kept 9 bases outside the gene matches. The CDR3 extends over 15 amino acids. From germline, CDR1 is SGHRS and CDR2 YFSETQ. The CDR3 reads CASCRDRGMNTEAFF. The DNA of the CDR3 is TGCGCCAGCTGCCGGGACAGAGGCATGAACACTGAAGCTTTCTTT.

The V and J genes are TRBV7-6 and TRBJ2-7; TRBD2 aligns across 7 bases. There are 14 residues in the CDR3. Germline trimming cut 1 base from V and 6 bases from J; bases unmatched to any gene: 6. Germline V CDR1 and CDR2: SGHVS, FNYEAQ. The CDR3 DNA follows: TGTGCCAGCAGCTTAGGGACTAGAACACTCGAGCAGTACTTC. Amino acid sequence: CASSLGTRTLEQYF.

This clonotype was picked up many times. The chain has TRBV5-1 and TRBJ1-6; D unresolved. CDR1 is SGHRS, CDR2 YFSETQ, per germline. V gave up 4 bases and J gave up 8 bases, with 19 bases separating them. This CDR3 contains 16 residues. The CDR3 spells CASSRKDVAIDSPLHF. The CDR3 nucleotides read TGCGCCAGCAGCCGAAAAGACGTGGCTATAGATTCACCCCTCCACTTT.

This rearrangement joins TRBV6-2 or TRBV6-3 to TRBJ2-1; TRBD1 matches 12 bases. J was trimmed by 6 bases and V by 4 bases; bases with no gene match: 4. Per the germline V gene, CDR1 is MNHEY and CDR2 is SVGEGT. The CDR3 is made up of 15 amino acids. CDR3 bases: TGTGCCAGCAGTTTGGGACAGGGGGCGTTCAATGAGCAGTTCTTC. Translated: CASSLGQGAFNEQFF.

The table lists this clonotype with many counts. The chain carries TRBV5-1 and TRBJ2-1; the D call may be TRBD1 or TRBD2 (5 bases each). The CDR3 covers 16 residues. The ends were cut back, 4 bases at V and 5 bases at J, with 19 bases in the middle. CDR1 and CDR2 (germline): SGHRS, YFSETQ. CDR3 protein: CASSMGRGGPDNEQFF. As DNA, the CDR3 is TGCGCCAGCAGCATGGGACGGGGTGGACCCGACAATGAGCAGTTCTTC. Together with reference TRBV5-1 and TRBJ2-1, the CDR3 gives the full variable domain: KAGVTQTPRYLIKTRGQQVTLSCSPISGHRSVSWYQQTPGQGLQFLFEYFSETQRNKGNFPGRFSGRQFSNSRSEMNVSTLELGDSALYLCASSMGRGGPDNEQFFGPGTRLTVL.

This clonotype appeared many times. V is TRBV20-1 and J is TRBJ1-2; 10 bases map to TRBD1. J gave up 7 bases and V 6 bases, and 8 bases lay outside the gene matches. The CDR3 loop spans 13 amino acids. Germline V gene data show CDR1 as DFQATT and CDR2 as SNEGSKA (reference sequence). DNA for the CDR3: TGCAGTGCCCCGGGACAGGGGTCATCTGGCTACACCTTC. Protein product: CSAPGQGSSGYTF.